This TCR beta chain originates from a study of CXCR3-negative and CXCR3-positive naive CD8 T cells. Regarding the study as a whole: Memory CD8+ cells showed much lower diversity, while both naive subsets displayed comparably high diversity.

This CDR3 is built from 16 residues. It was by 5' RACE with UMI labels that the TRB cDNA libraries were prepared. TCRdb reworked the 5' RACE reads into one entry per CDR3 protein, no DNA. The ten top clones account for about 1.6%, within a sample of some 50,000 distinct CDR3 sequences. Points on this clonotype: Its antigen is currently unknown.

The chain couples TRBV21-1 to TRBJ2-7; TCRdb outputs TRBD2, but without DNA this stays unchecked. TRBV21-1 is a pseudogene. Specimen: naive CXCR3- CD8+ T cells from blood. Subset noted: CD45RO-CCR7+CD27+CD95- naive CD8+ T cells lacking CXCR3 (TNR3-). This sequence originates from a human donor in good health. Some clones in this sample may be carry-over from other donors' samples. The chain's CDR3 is CASSARRASGSYEQYF.